A selection of T cell receptor beta chains follows, all from one sample in a study of regulatory T cells in long-lasting Graves disease. Each CDR3 protein gets one entry after TCRdb re-called the multiplex PCR reads with MiXCR. The data hold approximately 490,000 distinct CDR3 sequences, with roughly 16% observed a single time. These data were also filed under a second study, of T cells in Graves' hyperthyroidism and ophthalmopathy.

Specimen: peripheral blood mononuclear cells (PBMCs), collected at new diagnosis, from a patient treated with antithyroid drugs. Every receptor here comes from a man aged 40-49 years with Graves disease. Each CDR3 is given with its conserved first and last residue. D genes are given only for firm matches. Size is stated for part of the rows, as once, few or many counts, or as a class when the clone is expanded.

TRBJ1-6,.,TRBV28,.,CASSLWGDSPLHF,TGTGCCAGCAGTTTATGGGGGGATTCACCCCTCCACTTT
TRBJ2-1,TRBD2,TRBV2,many,CASRATSGEQFF,TGTGCCAGCAGAGCGACTAGCGGAGAGCAGTTCTTC
TRBJ2-5,TRBD1,TRBV10-3,.,CAISGTGWRETQYF,TGTGCCATCAGTGGGACAGGTTGGAGAGAGACCCAGTACTTC
TRBJ2-7,.,TRBV29-1,.,CSVDPRGARDEQYF,TGCAGCGTTGACCCCCGGGGGGCAAGAGACGAGCAGTACTTC
TRBJ2-7,TRBD1,TRBV10-3,.,CAIDSGTGGLEQYF,TGTGCCATCGATTCCGGGACAGGGGGCTTAGAGCAGTACTTC
TRBJ2-4,.,TRBV6-2/TRBV6-3,.,CASRTPLDGENIQYF,TGTGCCAGCAGGACCCCATTGGACGGAGAAAACATTCAGTACTTC
TRBJ1-5,.,TRBV14,.,CASSPSGGANQPQHF,TGTGCCAGCAGCCCTAGCGGGGGGGCAAACCAGCCCCAGCATTTT
TRBJ1-2,TRBD1,TRBV12-3/TRBV12-4,.,CASSLRQGRGSNYGYTF,TGTGCCAGCAGTTTGCGACAGGGTAGGGGTTCCAACTATGGCTACACCTTC
TRBJ2-5,.,TRBV14,few,CASSQRVGTPQQETQYF,TGTGCCAGCAGCCAACGGGTCGGGACCCCACAGCAAGAGACCCAGTACTTC
TRBJ1-1,.,TRBV7-2,.,CASSLWAEKVGEAFF,TGTGCCAGCAGCTTATGGGCGGAAAAAGTGGGAGAAGCTTTCTTT
TRBJ1-2,.,TRBV20-1,few,CSARPPQGYGYTF,TGCAGTGCTAGGCCCCCTCAGGGCTATGGCTACACCTTC
TRBJ2-5,TRBD1,TRBV2,many,CAGDRGRETQYF,TGTGCCGGGGACAGGGGGCGTGAGACCCAGTACTTC
TRBJ2-7,TRBD2,TRBV2,many,CASRDSGGLQEQYF,TGTGCCAGCAGAGATAGCGGGGGACTCCAAGAGCAGTACTTC
TRBJ2-3,TRBD2,TRBV19,.,CASSVGGALTHDTDTQYF,TGTGCCAGTAGTGTCGGGGGGGCTCTCACACACGACACAGATACGCAGTATTTT
TRBJ2-7,.,TRBV19,.,CASTAPSYEQHF,TGTGCCAGTACCGCTCCGTCTTACGAGCAGCACTTC
TRBJ1-1,.,TRBV11-2,many,CASSLGGQNMNTEAFF,TGTGCCAGCAGCCTGGGGGGCCAAAATATGAACACTGAAGCTTTCTTT
TRBJ2-2,.,TRBV10-3,.,CAITNGLSGSTGELFF,TGTGCCATCACCAACGGACTTTCCGGGAGCACCGGGGAGCTGTTTTTT
TRBJ2-7,.,TRBV3-1,many,CASSQRSRDYEQYF,TGTGCCAGCAGCCAGAGATCCAGGGATTACGAGCAGTACTTC
TRBJ2-1,TRBD1,TRBV7-3,many,CASSMGQGLNEQFF,TGTGCCAGCAGCATGGGACAGGGGTTGAATGAGCAGTTCTTC
TRBJ2-3,.,TRBV20-1,.,CSARRTWREGPGTDTQYF,TGCAGTGCTAGACGAACTTGGAGAGAAGGGCCGGGCACAGATACGCAGTATTTT
TRBJ2-1,.,TRBV7-6,few,CASSYGAGTEQFF,TGTGCCAGCAGCTACGGGGCTGGGACAGAGCAGTTCTTC
TRBJ2-4,.,TRBV9,.,CASSVDQWGIQYF,TGTGCCAGCAGCGTAGATCAATGGGGCATTCAGTACTTC
TRBJ2-3,.,TRBV20-1,few,CSARVGGFDTQYF,TGCAGTGCTAGAGTTGGAGGTTTTGATACGCAGTATTTT
TRBJ1-3,TRBD1,TRBV6-1,.,CASSRGTGGGRGNTIYF,TGTGCCAGCAGCCGCGGGACAGGGGGCGGACGGGGAAACACCATATATTTT
TRBJ2-4,.,TRBV28,many,CASSPPNLAKNIQYF,TGTGCCAGCAGTCCGCCCAACCTAGCCAAAAACATTCAGTACTTC
TRBJ2-7,.,TRBV12-3/TRBV12-4,many,CASTNRGAAYEQYF,TGTGCCAGCACCAACCGGGGGGCAGCCTACGAGCAGTACTTC
TRBJ2-7,.,TRBV9,.,CASSVVSVGEQYF,TGTGCCAGCAGCGTAGTTTCGGTGGGCGAGCAGTACTTC
TRBJ1-5,.,TRBV12-3/TRBV12-4,.,CASSSQGYQPQHF,TGTGCCAGCAGCAGCCAGGGTTATCAGCCCCAGCATTTT
TRBJ2-1,.,TRBV20-1,many,CSARGEATNEQFF,TGCAGTGCTAGAGGGGAAGCAACTAATGAGCAGTTCTTC
TRBJ2-1,TRBD2,TRBV5-6,many,CASSLFTGGRNEQFF,TGTGCCAGCAGCTTATTTACGGGAGGACGAAATGAGCAGTTCTTC
TRBJ2-7,.,TRBV19,.,CASSLTGLRHYEQYF,TGTGCCAGTAGTCTTACAGGACTAAGGCACTACGAGCAGTACTTC
TRBJ2-7,.,TRBV6-1,.,CASSDPQRSSYEQYF,TGTGCCAGCAGTGACCCACAGCGGAGCTCCTACGAGCAGTACTTC
TRBJ1-1,.,TRBV29-1,few,CSVRRGHTEAFF,TGCAGCGTCAGGCGGGGTCACACTGAAGCTTTCTTT
TRBJ2-3,TRBD1,TRBV6-5,many,CASSYYRGRSIDTQYF,TGTGCCAGCAGTTACTACAGGGGGCGCTCTATAGATACGCAGTATTTT
TRBJ1-5,TRBD1,TRBV6-2/TRBV6-3,many,CASSIRDRGHQPQHF,TGTGCCAGCAGCATCCGGGACAGGGGTCATCAGCCCCAGCATTTT
TRBJ1-1,.,TRBV5-8,few,CASSPYSSTEAFF,TGTGCCAGCAGCCCTTATAGCAGCACTGAAGCTTTCTTT
TRBJ2-7,TRBD1,TRBV4-1,.,CASSLAPGTETYEQYF,TGCGCCAGCAGCCTAGCCCCCGGGACAGAGACCTACGAGCAGTACTTC
TRBJ2-2,TRBD2,TRBV20-1,few,CSATLAGGPSTGELFF,TGCAGTGCTACCCTAGCGGGAGGGCCTAGCACCGGGGAGCTGTTTTTT
TRBJ1-1,.,TRBV27,few,CASRHREGTEAFF,TGTGCCAGCAGGCACAGGGAGGGCACTGAAGCTTTCTTT
TRBJ2-7,TRBD2,TRBV13,.,CASSSPAGLAVGGEQYF,TGTGCCAGCAGCTCACCGGCGGGACTAGCGGTCGGGGGGGAGCAGTACTTC
TRBJ2-7,.,TRBV20-1,many,CSARFKGRANEQYF,TGCAGTGCTAGATTTAAGGGCAGGGCGAACGAGCAGTACTTC
TRBJ1-1,TRBD1,TRBV13,many,CASSLGRQGRTEAFF,TGTGCCAGCAGCTTAGGAAGACAGGGGAGGACTGAAGCTTTCTTT
TRBJ1-4,.,TRBV11-2,many,CASSFATNEKLFF,TGTGCCAGCAGCTTTGCAACTAATGAAAAACTGTTTTTT
TRBJ2-7,.,TRBV10-3,.,CAISVRQGGPYEQYF,TGTGCCATCAGTGTTCGGCAGGGGGGCCCCTACGAGCAGTACTTC
TRBJ1-1,.,TRBV19,.,CASSPWRGLGNTEAFF,TGTGCCAGTAGTCCATGGCGGGGGCTCGGGAACACTGAAGCTTTCTTT
TRBJ1-1,.,TRBV11-2,many,CASSFGLGTEAFF,TGTGCCAGCAGCTTCGGACTAGGCACTGAAGCTTTCTTT
TRBJ2-1,TRBD2,TRBV7-9,many,CASSLAGTSGRGNEQFF,TGTGCCAGCAGCTTAGCGGGCACTAGCGGGAGGGGCAATGAGCAGTTCTTC
TRBJ2-5,TRBD2,TRBV5-4,few,CASSSPGLAAETQYF,TGTGCCAGCAGCTCGCCGGGACTAGCGGCGGAGACCCAGTACTTC
TRBJ2-3,TRBD2,TRBV5-1,many,CASSVPLAADTQYF,TGCGCCAGCAGCGTCCCTCTAGCGGCCGATACGCAGTATTTT
TRBJ2-3,.,TRBV5-1,many,CASSLDGRGTDTQYF,TGTGCCAGCAGCTTAGATGGCAGGGGCACAGATACGCAGTATTTT
TRBJ1-5,.,TRBV19,.,CASSIAGRGPQPQHF,TGTGCCAGTAGTATAGCCGGCAGGGGACCTCAGCCCCAGCATTTT
TRBJ2-3,TRBD1,TRBV28,many,CASRSGGRGTDTQYF,TGTGCCAGCAGGTCAGGGGGTAGAGGCACAGATACGCAGTATTTT
TRBJ2-5,TRBD1,TRBV24-1,many,CATSEPGQGHQETQYF,TGTGCCACCAGTGAACCGGGACAGGGGCACCAAGAGACCCAGTACTTC
TRBJ2-1,TRBD1,TRBV12-3/TRBV12-4,many,CASKLRGQRYNEQFF,TGTGCCAGTAAACTCAGGGGGCAGAGGTACAATGAGCAGTTCTTC
TRBJ1-1,.,TRBV6-2/TRBV6-3,many,CASSLPGGAEAFF,TGTGCCAGCAGTCTCCCGGGGGGAGCTGAAGCTTTCTTT